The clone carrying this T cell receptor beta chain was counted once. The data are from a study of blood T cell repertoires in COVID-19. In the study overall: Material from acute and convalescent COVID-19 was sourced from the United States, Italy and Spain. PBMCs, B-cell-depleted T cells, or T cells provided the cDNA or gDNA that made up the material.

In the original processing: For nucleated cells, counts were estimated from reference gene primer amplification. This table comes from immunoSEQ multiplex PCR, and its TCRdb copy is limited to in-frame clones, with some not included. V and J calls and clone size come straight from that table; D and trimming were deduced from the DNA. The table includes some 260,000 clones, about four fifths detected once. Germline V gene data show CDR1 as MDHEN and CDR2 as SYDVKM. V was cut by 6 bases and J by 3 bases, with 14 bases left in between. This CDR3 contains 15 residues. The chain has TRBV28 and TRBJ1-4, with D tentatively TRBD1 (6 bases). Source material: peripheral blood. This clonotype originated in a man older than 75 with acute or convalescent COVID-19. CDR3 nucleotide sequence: TGTGCCAGCAGGGACAGTAGAACGGCTAATGAAAAACTGTTTTTT. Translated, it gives CASRDSRTANEKLFF.